The T cell receptor (beta chain) under discussion was sequenced for a study of blood T cell repertoires in COVID-19. Overall study: The samples span acute and convalescent COVID-19 from the United States, Italy and Spain. PBMCs, B-cell-depleted T cells, or T cells provided the cDNA or gDNA that made up the material.

Germline CDR1 reads ENHRY; CDR2 reads SYGVKD. The V gene end was trimmed by 2 bases and the J gene end by 4 bases; junction bases not matched to a gene: 16. This CDR3 is built from 19 residues. In the original workflow: The assay estimated nucleated cells by amplifying reference gene primers. TCRdb's table, derived via immunoSEQ multiplex PCR, lists solely in-frame clones and lacks some. Clone size and the V and J calls come from that table; the DNA yielded D and trimming. The sample consists of about 200,000 clones, 70% to 90% of them appearing once. This clone has just one count. Sequenced material: peripheral blood. This sequence joins TRBV10-3 and TRBJ2-5; TRBD1 agrees at 10 bases. The clonotype was recovered from a woman between 65 and 79 years old with acute or convalescent COVID-19. CDR3 residues: CAISEKGRGQGKSIETQYF. CDR3 nucleotides: TGTGCCATCAGTGAGAAAGGAAGGGGACAGGGGAAATCAATAGAGACCCAGTACTTC.